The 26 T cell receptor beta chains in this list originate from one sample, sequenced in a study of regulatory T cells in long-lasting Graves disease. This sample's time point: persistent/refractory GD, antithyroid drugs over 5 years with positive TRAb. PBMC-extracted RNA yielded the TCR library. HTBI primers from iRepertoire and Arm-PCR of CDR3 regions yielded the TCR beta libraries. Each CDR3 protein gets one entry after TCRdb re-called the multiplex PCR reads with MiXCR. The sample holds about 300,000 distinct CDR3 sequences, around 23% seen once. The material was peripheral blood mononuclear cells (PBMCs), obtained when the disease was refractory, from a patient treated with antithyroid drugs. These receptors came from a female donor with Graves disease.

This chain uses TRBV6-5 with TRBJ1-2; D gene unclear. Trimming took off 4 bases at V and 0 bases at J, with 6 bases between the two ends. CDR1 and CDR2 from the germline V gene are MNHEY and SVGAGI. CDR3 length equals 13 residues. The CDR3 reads CASSWDTNYGYTF. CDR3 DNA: TGTGCCAGCAGTTGGGATACTAACTATGGCTACACCTTC.

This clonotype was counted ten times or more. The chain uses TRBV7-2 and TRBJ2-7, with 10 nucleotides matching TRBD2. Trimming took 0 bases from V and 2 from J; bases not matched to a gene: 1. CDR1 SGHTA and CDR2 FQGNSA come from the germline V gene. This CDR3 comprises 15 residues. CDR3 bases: TGTGCCAGCAGCTTAGCTAGCGGGAGGACCTACGAGCAGTACTTC. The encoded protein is CASSLASGRTYEQYF.

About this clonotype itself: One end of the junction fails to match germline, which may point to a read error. The CDR3 here is CTWSLDRGVGQPQHF. CDR3 nucleotides: TGTACCTGGAGTCTCGACAGGGGAGTGGGTCAGCCCCAGCATTTT. This rearrangement joins TRBV30 to TRBJ1-5; 8 bases match TRBD1. There are 15 residues in the CDR3. The germline gives CDR1 GTSNPN, CDR2 SVGIG (reference sequence).

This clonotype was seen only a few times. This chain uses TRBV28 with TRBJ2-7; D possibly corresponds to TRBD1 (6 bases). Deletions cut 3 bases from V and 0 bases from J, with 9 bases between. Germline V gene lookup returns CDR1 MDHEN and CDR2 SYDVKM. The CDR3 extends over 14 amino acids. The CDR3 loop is CASSFRGLSYEQYF. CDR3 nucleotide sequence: TGTGCCAGCAGTTTCAGGGGTCTCTCCTACGAGCAGTACTTC.

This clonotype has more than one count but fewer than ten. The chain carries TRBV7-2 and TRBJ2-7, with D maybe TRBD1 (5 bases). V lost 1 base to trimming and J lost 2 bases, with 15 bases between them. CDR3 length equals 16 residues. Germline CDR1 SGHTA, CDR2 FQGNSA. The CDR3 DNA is TGTGCCAGCAGCTTAGGTGGTAAGGGGTATCCCTACGAGCAGTACTTC. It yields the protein CASSLGGKGYPYEQYF.

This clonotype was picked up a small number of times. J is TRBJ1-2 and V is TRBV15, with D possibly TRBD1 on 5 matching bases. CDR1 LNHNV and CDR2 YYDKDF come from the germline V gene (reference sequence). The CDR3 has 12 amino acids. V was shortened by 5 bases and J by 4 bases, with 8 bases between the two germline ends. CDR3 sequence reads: CATSGGGYGYTF. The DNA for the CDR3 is TGTGCCACCAGCGGGGGTGGCTATGGCTACACCTTC.

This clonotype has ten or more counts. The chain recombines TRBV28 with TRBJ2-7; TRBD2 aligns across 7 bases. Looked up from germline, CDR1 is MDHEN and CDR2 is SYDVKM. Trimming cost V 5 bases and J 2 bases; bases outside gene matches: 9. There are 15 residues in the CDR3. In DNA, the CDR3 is TGTGCCAGCAGTCCCCGGCTAGCGGAAACCTACGAGCAGTACTTC. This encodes CASSPRLAETYEQYF. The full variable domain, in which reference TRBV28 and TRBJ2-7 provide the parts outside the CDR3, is DVKVTQSSRYLVKRTGEKVFLECVQDMDHENMFWYRQDPGLGLRLIYFSYDVKMKEKGDIPEGYSVSREKKERFSLILESASTNQTSMYLCASSPRLAETYEQYFGPGTRLTVT.

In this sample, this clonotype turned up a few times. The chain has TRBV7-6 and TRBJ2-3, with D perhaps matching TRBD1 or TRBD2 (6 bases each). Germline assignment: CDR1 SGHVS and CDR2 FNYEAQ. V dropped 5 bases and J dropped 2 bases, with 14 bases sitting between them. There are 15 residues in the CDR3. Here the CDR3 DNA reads TGTGCCAGCAGCCTAGTAGGGGGGTTCACAGATACGCAGTATTTT. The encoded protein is CASSLVGGFTDTQYF.

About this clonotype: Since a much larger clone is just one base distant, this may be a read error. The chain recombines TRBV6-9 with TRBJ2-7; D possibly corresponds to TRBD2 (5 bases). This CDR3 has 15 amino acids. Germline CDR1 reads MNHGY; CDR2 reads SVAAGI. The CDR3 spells CASSYLAGKEDERYF. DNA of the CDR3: TGTGCCAGCAGTTACTTGGCCGGGAAAGAGGACGAGCGGTACTTC.

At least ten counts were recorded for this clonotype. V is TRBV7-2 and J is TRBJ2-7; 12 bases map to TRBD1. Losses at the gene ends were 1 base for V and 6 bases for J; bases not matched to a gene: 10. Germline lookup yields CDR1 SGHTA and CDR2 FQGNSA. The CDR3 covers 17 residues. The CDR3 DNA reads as TGTGCCAGCAGCTTAGGCCCAACCGGGACAGGGGGCTCCGAGCAGTACTTC. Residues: CASSLGPTGTGGSEQYF. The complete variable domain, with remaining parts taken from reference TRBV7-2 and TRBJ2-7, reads GAGVSQSPSNKVTEKGKDVELRCDPISGHTALYWYRQSLGQGLEFLIYFQGNSAPDKSGLPSDRFSAERTGGSVSTLTIQRTQQEDSAVYLCASSLGPTGTGGSEQYFGPGTRLTVT.

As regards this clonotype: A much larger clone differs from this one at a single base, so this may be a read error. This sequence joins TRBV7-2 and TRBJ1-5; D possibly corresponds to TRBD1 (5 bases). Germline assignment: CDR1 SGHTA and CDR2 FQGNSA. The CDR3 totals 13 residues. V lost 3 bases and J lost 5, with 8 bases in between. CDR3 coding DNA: TGTGCCAGCAGCTTTCAGGGAGATCAGCCCCAGCATTTT. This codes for CASSFQGDQPQHF.

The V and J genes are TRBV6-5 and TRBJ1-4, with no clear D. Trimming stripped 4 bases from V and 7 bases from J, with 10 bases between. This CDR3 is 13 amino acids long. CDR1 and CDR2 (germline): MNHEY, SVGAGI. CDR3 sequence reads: CASSSTSGEKLFF. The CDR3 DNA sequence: TGTGCCAGCAGTTCCACCAGTGGTGAAAAACTGTTTTTT.

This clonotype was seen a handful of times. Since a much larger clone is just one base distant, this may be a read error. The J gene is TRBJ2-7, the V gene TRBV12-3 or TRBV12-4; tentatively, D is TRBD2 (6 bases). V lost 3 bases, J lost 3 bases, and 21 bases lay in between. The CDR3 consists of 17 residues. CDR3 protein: CASSFGERGTESYEQYF. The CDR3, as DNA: TGTGCCAGCAGTTTTGGGGAACGCGGGACGGAGAGCTACGAGCAGTACTTC.

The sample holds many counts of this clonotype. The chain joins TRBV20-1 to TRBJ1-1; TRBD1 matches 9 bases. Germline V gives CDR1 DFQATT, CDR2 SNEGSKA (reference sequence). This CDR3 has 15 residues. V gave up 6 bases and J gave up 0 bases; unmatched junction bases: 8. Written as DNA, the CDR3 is TGCAGTGCAGGACAGGGGTGGCTCCTGAACACTGAAGCTTTCTTT. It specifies CSAGQGWLLNTEAFF.

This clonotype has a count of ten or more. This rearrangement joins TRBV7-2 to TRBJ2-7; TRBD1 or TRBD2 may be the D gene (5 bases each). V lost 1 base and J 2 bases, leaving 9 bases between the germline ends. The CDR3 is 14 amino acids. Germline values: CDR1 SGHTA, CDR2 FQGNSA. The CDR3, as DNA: TGTGCCAGCAGCTTAGGGGGGTCGGCCTACGAGCAGTACTTC. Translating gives CASSLGGSAYEQYF.

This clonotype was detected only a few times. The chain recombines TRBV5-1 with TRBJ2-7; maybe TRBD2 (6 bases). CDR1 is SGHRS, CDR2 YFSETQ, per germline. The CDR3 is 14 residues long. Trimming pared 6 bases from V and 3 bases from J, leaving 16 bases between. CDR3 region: CASNEEGRLYEQYF. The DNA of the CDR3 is TGCGCCAGCAATGAGGAAGGGAGGCTCTACGAGCAGTACTTC.

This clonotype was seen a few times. CDR3 loop: CASSLARRLAGGFSGELFF. Here the CDR3 DNA reads TGTGCCAGCAGCTTAGCGCGAAGATTAGCGGGAGGGTTCTCCGGGGAGCTGTTTTTT. The V and J genes are TRBV7-2 and TRBJ2-2; TRBD2 matches 11 bases. The CDR3 spans 19 residues. Germline assignment: CDR1 SGHTA and CDR2 FQGNSA. V lost 0 bases to trimming and J lost 6 bases; unmatched junction nucleotides: 12.

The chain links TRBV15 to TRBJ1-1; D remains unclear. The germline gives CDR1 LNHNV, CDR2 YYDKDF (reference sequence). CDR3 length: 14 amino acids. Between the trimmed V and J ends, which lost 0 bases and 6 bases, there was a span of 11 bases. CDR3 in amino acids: CATSRDPIGPEAFF. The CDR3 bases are TGTGCCACCAGCAGAGATCCGATTGGCCCTGAAGCTTTCTTT.

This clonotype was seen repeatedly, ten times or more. The CDR3 DNA is TGTGCCAGCGGAAAGGGGGCGCATACTGAAGCTTTCTTT. It codes for CASGKGAHTEAFF. This chain connects TRBV27 to TRBJ1-1, with 7 bases identical to TRBD1. The CDR3 extends over 13 amino acids. The junction had 8 bases not matched to a gene; V was cut back by 8 bases and J by 5 bases. Germline V gives CDR1 MNHEY, CDR2 SMNVEV (reference sequence).

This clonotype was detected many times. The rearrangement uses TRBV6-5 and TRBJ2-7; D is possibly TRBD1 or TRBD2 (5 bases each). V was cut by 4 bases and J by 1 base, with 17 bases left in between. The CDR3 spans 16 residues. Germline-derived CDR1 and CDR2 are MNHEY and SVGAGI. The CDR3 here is CASSSGRDPTSYEQYF. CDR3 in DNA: TGTGCCAGCAGTTCTGGTCGGGACCCTACTTCCTACGAGCAGTACTTC.

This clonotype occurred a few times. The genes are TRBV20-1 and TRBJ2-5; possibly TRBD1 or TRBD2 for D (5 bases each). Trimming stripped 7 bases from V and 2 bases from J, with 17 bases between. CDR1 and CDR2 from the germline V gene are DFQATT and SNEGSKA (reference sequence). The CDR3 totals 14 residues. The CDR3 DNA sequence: TGCAGTGGTGAGGGTAGGGGTGGGCAAGAGACCCAGTACTTC. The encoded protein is CSGEGRGGQETQYF.

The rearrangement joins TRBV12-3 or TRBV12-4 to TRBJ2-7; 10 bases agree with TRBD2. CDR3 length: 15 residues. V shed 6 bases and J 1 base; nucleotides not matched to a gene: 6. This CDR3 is CASSSELAGSYEQYF. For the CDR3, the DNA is TGTGCCAGCAGCTCAGAACTAGCGGGGTCCTACGAGCAGTACTTC.

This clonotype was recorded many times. In nucleotides, the CDR3 is TGTGCCAGCAGTTTGAAGACACCCGGATACACTGAAGCTTTCTTT. This codes for CASSLKTPGYTEAFF. V is TRBV12-3 or TRBV12-4 and J is TRBJ1-1; no definite D call. The length of the CDR3 is 15 residues. V was cut by 3 bases and J by 3 bases, with 14 bases left in between.

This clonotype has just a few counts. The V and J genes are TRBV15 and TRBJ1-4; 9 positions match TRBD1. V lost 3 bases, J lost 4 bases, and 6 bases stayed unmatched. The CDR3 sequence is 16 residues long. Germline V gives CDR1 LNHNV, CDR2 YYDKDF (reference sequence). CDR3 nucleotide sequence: TGTGCCACCAGCAGTAACCGGGACAGGGTTAATGAAAAACTGTTTTTT. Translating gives CATSSNRDRVNEKLFF.

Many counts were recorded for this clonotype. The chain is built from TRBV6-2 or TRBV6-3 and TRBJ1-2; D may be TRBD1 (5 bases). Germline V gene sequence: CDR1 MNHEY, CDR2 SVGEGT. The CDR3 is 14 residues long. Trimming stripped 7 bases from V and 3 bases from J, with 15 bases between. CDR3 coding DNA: TGTGCCAGCACCGATGGGGAGGGGCACTATGGCTACACCTTC. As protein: CASTDGEGHYGYTF.

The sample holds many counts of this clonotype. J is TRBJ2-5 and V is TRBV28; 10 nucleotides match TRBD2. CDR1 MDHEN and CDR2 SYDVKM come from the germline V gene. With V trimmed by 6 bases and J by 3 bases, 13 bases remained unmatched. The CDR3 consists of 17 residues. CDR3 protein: CASSYWRTSGEKETQYF. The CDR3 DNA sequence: TGTGCCAGCAGCTACTGGCGGACTAGCGGAGAGAAAGAGACCCAGTACTTC.